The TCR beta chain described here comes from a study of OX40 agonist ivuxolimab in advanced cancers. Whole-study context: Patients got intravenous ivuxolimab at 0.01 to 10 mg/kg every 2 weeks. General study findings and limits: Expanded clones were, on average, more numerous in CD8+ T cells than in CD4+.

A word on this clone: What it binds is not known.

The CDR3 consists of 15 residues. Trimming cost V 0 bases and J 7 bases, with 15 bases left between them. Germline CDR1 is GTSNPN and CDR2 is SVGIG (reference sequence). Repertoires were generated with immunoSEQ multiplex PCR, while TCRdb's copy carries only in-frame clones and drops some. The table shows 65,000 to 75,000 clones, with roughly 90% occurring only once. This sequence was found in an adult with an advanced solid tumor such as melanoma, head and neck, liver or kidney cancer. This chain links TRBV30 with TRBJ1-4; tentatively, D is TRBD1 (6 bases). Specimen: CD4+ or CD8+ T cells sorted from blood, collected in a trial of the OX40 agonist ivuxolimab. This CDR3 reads CAWSVSGGASEKLFF. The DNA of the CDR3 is TGTGCCTGGAGTGTTTCCGGGGGGGCGAGTGAAAAACTGTTTTTT.